Listed here are 8 T cell receptor beta chains from one sample, sequenced in a study of control samples from healthy donors and cancer patients. Generated by immunoSEQ multiplex PCR, the TCRdb table keeps only in-frame clones and is missing some. The sample yields approximately 130,000 clones, around 87% seen once. The sample comprised blood. These TCRs come from a man between 60 and 70 years old in good health.

The chain uses TRBV5-1 and TRBJ1-5, with 10 nucleotides matching TRBD1. J was trimmed by 6 bases and V by 4 bases; bases with no gene match: 10. Germline CDR1 is SGHRS and CDR2 is YFSETQ. The length of the CDR3 is 16 residues. CDR3 DNA: TGCGCCAGCAGCCCTTCGGGACAGGGGCTCCCTCAGCCCCAGCATTTT. Translated: CASSPSGQGLPQPQHF.

The genes are TRBV7-2 and TRBJ2-7; D is tentatively TRBD1 or TRBD2 (5 bases each). This CDR3 region has 16 residues. The germline V and J ends were trimmed by 3 bases and 0 bases, with 15 bases remaining between them. From germline, CDR1 is SGHTA and CDR2 FQGNSA. The CDR3 loop is CASSLASSGASYEQYF. In DNA form, the CDR3 reads TGTGCCAGCAGCTTGGCCTCCTCCGGGGCCTCCTACGAGCAGTACTTC.

The V gene is TRBV24-1, the J gene TRBJ2-4, with D tentatively TRBD1 or TRBD2 (5 bases each). This CDR3 contains 18 residues. Trimming took off 5 bases at V and 1 base at J, with 20 bases between the two ends. Germline V gene data show CDR1 as KGHDR and CDR2 as SFDVKD. As DNA, the CDR3 is TGTGCCACCAGTGCAACGTTTGACGGGGCCGGGGCCAAAAACATTCAGTACTTC. Translating it yields CATSATFDGAGAKNIQYF.

The chain links TRBV23-1 to TRBJ2-1, with 11 bases aligning to TRBD2. TRBV23-1 is an ORF; its function is uncertain. The CDR3 covers 16 residues. J lost 4 bases, V lost 0 bases, and 2 bases had no gene match. As DNA, the CDR3 is TGCGCCAGCAGTCAATCGACTAGCGGGGAGTACAATGAGCAGTTCTTC. This gives the protein CASSQSTSGEYNEQFF.

The V call is TRBV29-1, the J call TRBJ2-3; TRBD2 matches 9 bases. Unmatched junction bases numbered 5, after V lost 3 bases and J lost 1 base. CDR3 length: 15 residues. The germline CDR1 and CDR2 sequences are SQVTM and ANQGSEA. CDR3 in amino acids: CSVEMQRGGTDTQYF. The CDR3 nucleotides read TGCAGCGTTGAGATGCAGCGGGGGGGCACAGATACGCAGTATTTT.

V and J are TRBV27 and TRBJ2-4; unclear D gene. With 4 bases removed from V and 0 bases from J, the gap between germline ends came to 4 bases. Germline CDR1 reads MNHEY; CDR2 reads SMNVEV (reference sequence). The CDR3 is 13 residues long. The CDR3 reads CASSSVAKNIQYF. The CDR3 DNA sequence: TGTGCCAGCAGTTCTGTAGCCAAAAACATTCAGTACTTC.

J is TRBJ2-5 and V is TRBV3-1 (or the pseudogene TRBV3-2), with D possibly being TRBD2 (5 bases). CDR1 and CDR2 from the germline V gene are LGHDT and YNNKEL (reference sequence). This CDR3 is 13 amino acids long. V was clipped by 4 bases and J by 1 base, with 7 bases between them. This CDR3 is CASSPGIQETQYF. The CDR3 DNA reads TGTGCCAGCAGCCCGGGGATCCAAGAGACCCAGTACTTC.

As regards this clone: The sample carries other DNA sequences with the same CDR3. The J gene is TRBJ1-4, the V gene TRBV12-3 or TRBV12-4, with D unclear. Trimming stripped 3 bases from V and 8 bases from J, with 7 bases between. The CDR3 covers 12 residues. CDR3 in DNA: TGTGCCAGCAGTTTTTTGGGCGAAAAACTGTTTTTT. This gives the protein CASSFLGEKLFF.